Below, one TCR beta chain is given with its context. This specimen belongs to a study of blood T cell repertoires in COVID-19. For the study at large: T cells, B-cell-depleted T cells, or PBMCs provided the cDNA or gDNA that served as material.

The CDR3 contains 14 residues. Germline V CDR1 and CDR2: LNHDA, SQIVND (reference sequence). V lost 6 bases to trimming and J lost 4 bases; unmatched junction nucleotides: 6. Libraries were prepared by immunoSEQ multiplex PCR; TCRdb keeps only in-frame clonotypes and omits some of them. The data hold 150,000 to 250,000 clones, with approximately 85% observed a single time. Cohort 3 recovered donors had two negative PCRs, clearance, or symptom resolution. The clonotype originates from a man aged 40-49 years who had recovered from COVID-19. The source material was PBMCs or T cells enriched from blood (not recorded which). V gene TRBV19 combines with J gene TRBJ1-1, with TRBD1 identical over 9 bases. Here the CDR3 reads CASRTGGYGTEAFF. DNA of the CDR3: TGTGCCAGTAGGACAGGGGGTTATGGCACTGAAGCTTTCTTT. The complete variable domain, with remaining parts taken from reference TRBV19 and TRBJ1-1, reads DGGITQSPKYLFRKEGQNVTLSCEQNLNHDAMYWYRQDPGQGLRLIYYSQIVNDFQKGDIAEGYSVSREKKESFPLTVTSAQKNPTAFYLCASRTGGYGTEAFFGQGTRLTVV.